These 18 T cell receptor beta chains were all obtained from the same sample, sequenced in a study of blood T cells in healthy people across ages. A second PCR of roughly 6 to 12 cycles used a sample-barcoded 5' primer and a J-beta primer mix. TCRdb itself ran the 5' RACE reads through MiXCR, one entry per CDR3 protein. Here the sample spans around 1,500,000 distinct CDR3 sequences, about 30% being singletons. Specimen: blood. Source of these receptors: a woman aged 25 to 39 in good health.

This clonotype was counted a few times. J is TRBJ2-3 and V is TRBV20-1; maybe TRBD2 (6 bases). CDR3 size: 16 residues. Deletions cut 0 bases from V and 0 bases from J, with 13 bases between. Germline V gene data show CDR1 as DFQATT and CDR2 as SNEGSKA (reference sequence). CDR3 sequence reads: CSARDLAGPSTDTQYF. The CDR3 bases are TGCAGTGCTAGAGATCTGGCGGGACCTAGCACAGATACGCAGTATTTT.

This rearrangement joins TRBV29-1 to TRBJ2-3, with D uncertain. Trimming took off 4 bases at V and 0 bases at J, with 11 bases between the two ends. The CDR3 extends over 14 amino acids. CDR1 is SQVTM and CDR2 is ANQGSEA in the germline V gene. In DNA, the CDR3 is TGCAGCGTTGTTCCGGGTGGAAGCACAGATACGCAGTATTTT. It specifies CSVVPGGSTDTQYF.

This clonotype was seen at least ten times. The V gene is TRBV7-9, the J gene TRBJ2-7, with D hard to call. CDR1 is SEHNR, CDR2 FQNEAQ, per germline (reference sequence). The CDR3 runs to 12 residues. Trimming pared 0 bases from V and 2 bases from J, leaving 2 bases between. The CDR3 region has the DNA TGTGCCAGCAGCTTAGCCCCCTACGAGCAGTACTTC. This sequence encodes CASSLAPYEQYF. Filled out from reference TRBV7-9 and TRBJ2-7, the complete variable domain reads DTGVSQNPRHKITKRGQNVTFRCDPISEHNRLYWYRQTLGQGPEFLTYFQNEAQLEKSRLLSDRFSAERPKGSFSTLEIQRTEQGDSAMYLCASSLAPYEQYFGPGTRLTVT.

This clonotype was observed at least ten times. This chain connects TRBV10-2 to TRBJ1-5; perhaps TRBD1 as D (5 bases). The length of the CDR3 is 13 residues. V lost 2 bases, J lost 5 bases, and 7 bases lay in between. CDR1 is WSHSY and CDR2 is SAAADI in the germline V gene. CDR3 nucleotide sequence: TGCGCCAGCAGTGAGGGGGCTCATCAGCCCCAGCATTTT. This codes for CASSEGAHQPQHF.

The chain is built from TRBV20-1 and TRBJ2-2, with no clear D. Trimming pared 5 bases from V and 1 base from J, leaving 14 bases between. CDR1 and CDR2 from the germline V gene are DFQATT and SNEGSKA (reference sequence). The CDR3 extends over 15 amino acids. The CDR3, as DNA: TGCAGTGCTCCCCCGGACGGGTGGAACACCGGGGAGCTGTTTTTT. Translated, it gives CSAPPDGWNTGELFF.

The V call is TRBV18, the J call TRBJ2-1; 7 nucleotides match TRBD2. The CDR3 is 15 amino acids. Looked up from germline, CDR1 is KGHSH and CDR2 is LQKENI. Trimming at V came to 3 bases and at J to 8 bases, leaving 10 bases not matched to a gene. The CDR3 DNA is TGTGCCAGCTCACCGACTCGCGGGAGAGCCTATGAGCAGTTCTTC. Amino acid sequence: CASSPTRGRAYEQFF.

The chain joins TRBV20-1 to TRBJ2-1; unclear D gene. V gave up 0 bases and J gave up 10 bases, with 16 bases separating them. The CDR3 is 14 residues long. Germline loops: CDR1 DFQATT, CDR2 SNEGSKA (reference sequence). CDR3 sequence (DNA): TGCAGTGCTAGAGAAGGTGGTTCCCGGCAGGAGCAGTTCTTC. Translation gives CSAREGGSRQEQFF.

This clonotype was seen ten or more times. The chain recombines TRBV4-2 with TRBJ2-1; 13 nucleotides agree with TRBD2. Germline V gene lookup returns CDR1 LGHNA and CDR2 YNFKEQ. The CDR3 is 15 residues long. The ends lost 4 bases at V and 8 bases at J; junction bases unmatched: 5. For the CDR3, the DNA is TGTGCCAGCAGCCCCACTAGCGGGGGGGCGTATGAGCAGTTCTTC. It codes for CASSPTSGGAYEQFF.

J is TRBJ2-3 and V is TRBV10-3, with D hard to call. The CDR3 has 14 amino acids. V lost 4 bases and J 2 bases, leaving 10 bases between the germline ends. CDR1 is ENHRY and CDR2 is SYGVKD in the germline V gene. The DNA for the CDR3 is TGTGCCATCAGTGCCGGCACATCCACAGATACGCAGTATTTT. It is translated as CAISAGTSTDTQYF.

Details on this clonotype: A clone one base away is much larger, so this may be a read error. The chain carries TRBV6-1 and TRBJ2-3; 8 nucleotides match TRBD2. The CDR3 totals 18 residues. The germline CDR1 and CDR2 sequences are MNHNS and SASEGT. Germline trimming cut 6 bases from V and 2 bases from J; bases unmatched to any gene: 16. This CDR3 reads CASSLSAGAGVFTDTQYF. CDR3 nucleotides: TGTGCCAGCAGCCTCTCCGCTGGAGCGGGAGTTTTCACAGATACGCAGTATTTT.

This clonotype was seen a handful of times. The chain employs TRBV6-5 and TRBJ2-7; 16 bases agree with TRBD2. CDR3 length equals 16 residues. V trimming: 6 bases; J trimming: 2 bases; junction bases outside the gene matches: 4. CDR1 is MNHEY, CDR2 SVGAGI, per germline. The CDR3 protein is CASRPGTSGGAYEQYF. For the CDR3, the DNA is TGTGCCAGCAGACCCGGGACTAGCGGGGGGGCCTACGAGCAGTACTTC.

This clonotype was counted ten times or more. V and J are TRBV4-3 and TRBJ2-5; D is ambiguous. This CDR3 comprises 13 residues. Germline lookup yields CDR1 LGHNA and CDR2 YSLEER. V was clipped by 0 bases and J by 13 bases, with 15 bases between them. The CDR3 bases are TGCGCCAGCAGCCAAGACTACCCGACAAGTTTGTACTTC. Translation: CASSQDYPTSLYF.

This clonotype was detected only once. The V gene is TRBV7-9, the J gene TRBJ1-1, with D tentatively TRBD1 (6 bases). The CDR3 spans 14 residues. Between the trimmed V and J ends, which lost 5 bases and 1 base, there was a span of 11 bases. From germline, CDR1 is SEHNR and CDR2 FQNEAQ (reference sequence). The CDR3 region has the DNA TGTGCCAGCAGCCCCCCGGACAGGAACACTGAAGCTTTCTTT. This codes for CASSPPDRNTEAFF. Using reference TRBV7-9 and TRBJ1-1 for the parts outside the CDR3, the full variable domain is DTGVSQNPRHKITKRGQNVTFRCDPISEHNRLYWYRQTLGQGPEFLTYFQNEAQLEKSRLLSDRFSAERPKGSFSTLEIQRTEQGDSAMYLCASSPPDRNTEAFFGQGTRLTVV.

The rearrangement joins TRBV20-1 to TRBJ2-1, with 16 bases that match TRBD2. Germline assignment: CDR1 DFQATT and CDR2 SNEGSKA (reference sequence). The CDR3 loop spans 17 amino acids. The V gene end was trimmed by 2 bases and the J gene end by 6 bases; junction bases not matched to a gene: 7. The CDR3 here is CSARSGTSGRGLNEQFF. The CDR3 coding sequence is TGCAGTGCTAGATCCGGGACTAGCGGGAGGGGACTCAATGAGCAGTTCTTC.

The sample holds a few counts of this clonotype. CDR3 sequence reads: CASSSRDREKSYNEQFF. The CDR3 coding sequence is TGTGCCAGCAGCTCCAGAGACAGGGAAAAATCCTACAATGAGCAGTTCTTC. This chain joins TRBV6-1 and TRBJ2-1; 7 bases agree with TRBD1. The CDR3 covers 17 residues. The trim removed 6 bases at V and 1 base at J, leaving 12 bases unmatched. From germline, CDR1 is MNHNS and CDR2 SASEGT.

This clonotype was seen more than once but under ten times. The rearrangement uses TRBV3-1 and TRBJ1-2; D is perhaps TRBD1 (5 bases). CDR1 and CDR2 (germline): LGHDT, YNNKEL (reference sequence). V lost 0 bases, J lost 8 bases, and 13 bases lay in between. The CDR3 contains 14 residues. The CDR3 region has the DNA TGTGCCAGCAGCCAAGACAGGTCAGGGAGGGGCTACACCTTC. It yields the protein CASSQDRSGRGYTF. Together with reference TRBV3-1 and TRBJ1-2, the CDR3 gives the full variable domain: DTAVSQTPKYLVTQMGNDKSIKCEQNLGHDTMYWYKQDSKKFLKIMFSYNNKELIINETVPNRFSPKSPDKAHLNLHINSLELGDSAVYFCASSQDRSGRGYTFGSGTRLTVV.

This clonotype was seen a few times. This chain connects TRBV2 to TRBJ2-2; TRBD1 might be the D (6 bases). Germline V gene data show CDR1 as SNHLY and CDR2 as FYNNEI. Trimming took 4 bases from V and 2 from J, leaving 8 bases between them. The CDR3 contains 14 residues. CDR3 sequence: CASSVGANTGELFF. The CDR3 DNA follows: TGTGCCAGCAGTGTGGGGGCTAACACCGGGGAGCTGTTTTTT.

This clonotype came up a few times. CDR3: CASSQGANINEQFF. The DNA of the CDR3 is TGTGCCAGCAGTCAGGGGGCGAATATCAATGAGCAGTTCTTC. This chain uses TRBV6-5 with TRBJ2-1; TRBD1 aligns across 8 bases. The V segment lost 5 bases and the J segment 6 bases; nucleotides outside the gene matches: 6. In germline, CDR1 is MNHEY, CDR2 SVGAGI. The CDR3 length is 14 residues.